Listed below are T cell receptor beta chains from one sample, sequenced in a study of shared clonotypes between healthy human individuals. The table came from immunoSEQ multiplex PCR; TCRdb's copy has only in-frame clones and leaves some out. The profile shows about 1.1 million clones, around three quarters of them singletons. The source material was memory CD4+ T cells from PBMCs. The receptors were gathered from a man between 18 and 29 years old in good health. Some clones in this sample may be carry-over from other donors' samples. Each CDR3 is given with its conserved first and last residue.

TRBV6-6	CASTGRALSGNTIYF
TRBV28	CASRDSTNYGYTF
TRBV10-3	CAISGTSGNANTGELFF
TRBV2	CASSEAGLASRTQYF
TRBV5-6	CASSLSREGLYNEQFF
TRBV7-2	CASSQEVLAVTYEQYF
TRBV5-1	CASSYRQGASEKLFF
TRBV10-3	CAISGTGGSTETQYF
TRBV5-6	CASSRTRPEQFF
TRBV6-1	CASKNPMPPHEQFF
TRBV19	CASSILQANGGTGELFF
TRBV14	CASSQQGYTEAFF
TRBV18	CASSPPLIAEKLFF
TRBV28	CASTQWGDRGSNEQFF
TRBV28	CATRQPNTGELFF
TRBV7-2	CASSLNHPETQYF
TRBV19	CASSIGPYREAFF
TRBV7-3	CASSRGQGGMNTEAFF
TRBV7-2	CASSLGQRQGGYTF
TRBV10-3	CAISGRTAVNPAFGNTIYF
TRBV11-2	CASSLAGLNEQFF
TRBV9	CASSVDSRIAGFGDTQYF
TRBV10-2	CASRGTGGTGELFF
TRBV28	CASSSAFSGNTIYF
TRBV30	CAWSAPVETQYF
TRBV2	CASTLAEETQYF
TRBV5-1	CASSLGGSSGSFRTDTQYF
TRBV27	CASRARGNYGYTF
TRBV18	CASSPQKTEAFF
TRBV6-1	CASSLRGTGELFF
TRBV4-1	CASSLRMEGLADTQYF
TRBV28	CASSGDGTTLYEQYF
TRBV9	CASSVGPTNEQYF
TRBV4-1	CASSQPGTGRYEQYF
TRBV11-3	CASSPGLAGAATDTQYF